This T cell receptor (beta chain) came from a study of CD4 and CD8 cells across lung adenocarcinoma regions. The CDR3 has 17 residues. The germline gives CDR1 MNHEY, CDR2 SMNVEV (reference sequence). Donors had localized lung adenocarcinoma, a non-small cell lung cancer. TCRdb itself ran the PCR reads through MiXCR, one entry per CDR3 protein. This table has under 20,000 distinct CDR3 sequences, 46% appearing once. As concerns this clonotype: Sequence at one end of the junction differs from germline and may be a read error.

The sequencing sample was made of CD4+ T cells from the margin of a lung tumor. The TCR originated in a male donor with lung adenocarcinoma. The CD4 and CD8 labels of this study may be unreliable. The V and J genes are TRBV27 and TRBJ2-5, with 7 bases identical to TRBD1. The CDR3 loop is CASSAGRGGRDPETQYF. CDR3 bases: TGTGCCAGCAGTGCGGGCCGAGGGGGCCGTGACCCAGAGACGCAGTACTTC.